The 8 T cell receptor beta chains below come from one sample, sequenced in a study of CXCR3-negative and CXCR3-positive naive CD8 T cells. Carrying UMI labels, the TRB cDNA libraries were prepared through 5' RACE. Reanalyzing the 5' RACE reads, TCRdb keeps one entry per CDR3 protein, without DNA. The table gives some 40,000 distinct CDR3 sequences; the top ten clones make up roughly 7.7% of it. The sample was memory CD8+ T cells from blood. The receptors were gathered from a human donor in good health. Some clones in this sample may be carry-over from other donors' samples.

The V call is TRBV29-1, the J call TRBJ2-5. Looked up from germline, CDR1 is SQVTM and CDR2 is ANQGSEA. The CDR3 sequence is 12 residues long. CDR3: CSVEGLQETQYF.

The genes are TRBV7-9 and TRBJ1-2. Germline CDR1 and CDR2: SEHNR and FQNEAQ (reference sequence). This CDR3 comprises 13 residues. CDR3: CASSLQGPLGYTF.

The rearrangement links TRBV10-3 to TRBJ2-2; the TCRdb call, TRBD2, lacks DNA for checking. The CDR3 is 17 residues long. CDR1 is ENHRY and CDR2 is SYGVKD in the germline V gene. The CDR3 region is CAISEPESGGNTGELFF.

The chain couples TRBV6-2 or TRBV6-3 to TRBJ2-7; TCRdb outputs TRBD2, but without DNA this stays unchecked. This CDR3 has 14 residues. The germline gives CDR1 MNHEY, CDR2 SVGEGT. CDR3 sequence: CASRAGLQGHEQYF.

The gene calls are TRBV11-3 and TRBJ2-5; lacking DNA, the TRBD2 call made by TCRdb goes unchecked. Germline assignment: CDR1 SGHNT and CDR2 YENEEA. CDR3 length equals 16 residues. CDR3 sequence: CASSLSIGWGSETQYF. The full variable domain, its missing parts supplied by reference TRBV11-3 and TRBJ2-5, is EAGVVQSPRYKIIEKKQPVAFWCNPISGHNTLYWYLQNLGQGPELLIRYENEEAVDDSQLPKDRFSAERLKGVDSTLKIQPAELGDSAVYLCASSLSIGWGSETQYFGPGTRLLVL.

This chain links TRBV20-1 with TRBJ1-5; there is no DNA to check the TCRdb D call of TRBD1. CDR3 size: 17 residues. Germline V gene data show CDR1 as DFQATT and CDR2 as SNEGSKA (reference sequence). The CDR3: CSAREKTGSLYNQPQHF.

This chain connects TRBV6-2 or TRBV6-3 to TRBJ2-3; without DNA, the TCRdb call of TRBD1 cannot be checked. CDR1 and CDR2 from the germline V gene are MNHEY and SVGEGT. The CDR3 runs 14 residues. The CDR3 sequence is CASSYPPGPNTQYF.

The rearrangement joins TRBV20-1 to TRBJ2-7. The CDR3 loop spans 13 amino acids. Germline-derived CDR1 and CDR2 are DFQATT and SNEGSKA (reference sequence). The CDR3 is CSASRTETYEQYF.